Following are 24 T cell receptor beta chains from one sample sequenced in a study of PD-L1 blockade in urothelial cancer. Method: immunoSEQ multiplex PCR; TCRdb's copy keeps in-frame clones and lacks some. Here the sample spans 90,000 or so clones, 85% to 90% being singletons. Documented time point: pretreatment peripheral blood. Sequencing used PBMCs, obtained around atezolizumab (anti-PD-L1) treatment. Receptors were obtained from a man aged 60 to 75 with urothelial cancer.

The chain uses TRBV6-1 and TRBJ2-1; 7 bases match TRBD2. The CDR3 totals 13 residues. CDR1 and CDR2 (germline): MNHNS, SASEGT. Trimming cost V 2 bases and J 16 bases; bases outside gene matches: 11. CDR3 protein: CASSEWGGPAYFF. The CDR3 region has the DNA TGTGCCAGCAGTGAATGGGGGGGACCCGCGTATTTCTTC.

V usage is TRBV11-2 and J usage is TRBJ2-1; perhaps TRBD1 as D (6 bases). V was clipped by 1 base and J by 1 base, with 11 bases between them. CDR1 and CDR2 (germline): SGHAT, FQNNGV. This CDR3 spans 16 amino acids. The CDR3 DNA follows: TGTGCCAGCAGCTTAGGCCAGGGGTTATCCTACAATGAGCAGTTCTTC. Translated: CASSLGQGLSYNEQFF.

Here the CDR3 reads CASSVAGLAGTDTQYF. CDR3 coding DNA: TGTGCCAGCAGCGTAGCCGGACTAGCGGGCACAGATACGCAGTATTTT. The chain uses TRBV9 and TRBJ2-3; 10 nucleotides align to TRBD2. Germline V gene sequence: CDR1 SGDLS, CDR2 YYNGEE. This CDR3 is built from 16 residues. The trim removed 0 bases at V and 1 base at J, leaving 2 bases unmatched.

The chain employs TRBV19 and TRBJ2-3; 11 nucleotides align to TRBD2. In germline, CDR1 is LNHDA, CDR2 SQIVND (reference sequence). The CDR3 sequence is 17 residues long. V shed 4 bases, J shed 4 bases, and the junction held 10 bases outside the gene matches. DNA of the CDR3: TGTGCCAGTAGTAAGACTAGCGGGACCCGCCCCGCAGATACGCAGTATTTT. Protein sequence: CASSKTSGTRPADTQYF.

The chain employs TRBV5-4 and TRBJ2-7; a weak D match, TRBD1 (6 bases). CDR3 length: 14 amino acids. Looked up from germline, CDR1 is SGHNT and CDR2 is YYREEE (reference sequence). The V end lost 4 bases, the J end lost 2 bases, and 13 bases lay between the germline ends. CDR3 protein: CASSIQGQPYEQYF. The CDR3 DNA sequence: TGTGCCAGCAGCATCCAGGGGCAACCCTACGAGCAGTACTTC.

V is TRBV28 and J is TRBJ1-2; TRBD1 matches 8 bases. This CDR3 contains 15 residues. From germline, CDR1 is MDHEN and CDR2 SYDVKM. Trimming removed 3 bases from V and 7 bases from J; junction bases left unmatched: 10. CDR3 coding DNA: TGTGCCAGCAGTTTGCTCCGACAGGGGCGGGGTGGCTACACCTTC. Its protein product is CASSLLRQGRGGYTF.

The chain uses TRBV10-2 and TRBJ2-1; 9 nucleotides agree with TRBD1. The CDR3 sequence is 17 residues long. J lost 4 bases, V lost 0 bases, and 7 bases had no gene match. Germline CDR1 reads WSHSY; CDR2 reads SAAADI. DNA for the CDR3: TGCGCCAGCAGTGAGTCGCTTGGACAGGGGCAATACAATGAGCAGTTCTTC. Translation gives CASSESLGQGQYNEQFF.

This clone is a singleton in its sample. This sequence joins TRBV5-1 and TRBJ2-7; 7 bases agree with TRBD2. J was trimmed by 3 bases and V by 4 bases; bases with no gene match: 7. CDR3 length: 14 residues. CDR1 and CDR2 (germline): SGHRS, YFSETQ. CDR3 residues: CASSRGLQYYEQYF. The DNA of the CDR3 is TGCGCCAGCAGCAGGGGACTACAGTACTACGAGCAGTACTTC.

The chain uses TRBV7-6 and TRBJ2-7; 11 nucleotides agree with TRBD1. CDR3 length: 14 residues. Per the germline V gene, CDR1 is SGHVS and CDR2 is FNYEAQ. The trim removed 4 bases at V and 4 bases at J, leaving 3 bases unmatched. CDR3 nucleotides: TGTGCCAGCAGCTCCGGGACAGGGGGATACGAGCAGTACTTC. Residues: CASSSGTGGYEQYF.

V is TRBV4-1 and J is TRBJ2-3; 11 positions agree with TRBD2. Germline CDR1 reads MGHRA; CDR2 reads YSYEKL. This CDR3 comprises 17 residues. Unmatched junction bases numbered 6, after V lost 1 base and J lost 3 bases. In DNA, the CDR3 is TGCGCCAGCAGCCAAGGACTAGCGGGGATATTGACAGATACGCAGTATTTT. Its protein is CASSQGLAGILTDTQYF.

V usage is TRBV4-2 and J usage is TRBJ2-5; a possible D gene is TRBD1 (5 bases). The CDR3 runs to 15 residues. Germline V gene data show CDR1 as LGHNA and CDR2 as YNFKEQ. Trimming removed 8 bases at V and 0 bases at J, with 16 bases between. This CDR3 is CASGPVGADQETQYF. In nucleotides, the CDR3 is TGTGCCAGCGGACCGGTAGGGGCAGACCAAGAGACCCAGTACTTC.

CDR3 sequence (DNA): TGTGCCAGCAGCCCCGAACAGGGGAACTATGGCTACACCTTC. Translating it yields CASSPEQGNYGYTF. The genes are TRBV6-5 and TRBJ1-2, with TRBD1 identical over 7 bases. V shed 6 bases and J 2 bases; nucleotides not matched to a gene: 6. The CDR3 length is 14 residues. Germline loops: CDR1 MNHEY, CDR2 SVGAGI.

The CDR3 is CAISELGRGGYTF. The CDR3 nucleotides are TGTGCCATCAGTGAGTTGGGCAGGGGCGGCTACACCTTC. The genes are TRBV10-3 and TRBJ1-2; the D gene is possibly TRBD1 (6 bases). Trimming left V 1 base short and J 8 bases short, with 11 bases between. The CDR3 is made up of 13 amino acids. The V gene's germline CDR1 is ENHRY and CDR2 SYGVKD.

The J gene is TRBJ2-3, the V gene TRBV10-2; 7 nucleotides align to TRBD2. Trimming took 3 bases from V and 2 from J; bases not matched to a gene: 5. Germline lookup yields CDR1 WSHSY and CDR2 SAAADI. The CDR3 extends over 15 amino acids. The CDR3 is CASSDSGRATDTQYF. CDR3 in DNA: TGCGCCAGCAGTGACAGTGGGAGGGCCACAGATACGCAGTATTTT.

The CDR3: CASSKQGVGTEAFF. CDR3 nucleotides: TGTGCCAGCAGCAAACAGGGGGTAGGGACTGAAGCTTTCTTT. The rearrangement links TRBV7-2 to TRBJ1-1, with 8 bases matching TRBD1. V was clipped by 5 bases and J by 5 bases; unmatched bases: 7. CDR3 length equals 14 residues. Germline CDR1 and CDR2: SGHTA and FQGNSA.

This clone has only a few counts. The chain has TRBV20-1 and TRBJ2-7; D uncertain. This CDR3 is built from 11 residues. Germline lookup yields CDR1 DFQATT and CDR2 SNEGSKA (reference sequence). The V and J ends lost 3 bases and 7 bases respectively, with 10 bases between them. CDR3 protein: CSASSLREQYF. In nucleotides, the CDR3 is TGCAGTGCTAGTAGTCTGAGGGAGCAGTACTTC.

This rearrangement joins TRBV19 to TRBJ1-2, with 7 bases that match TRBD1. Looked up from germline, CDR1 is LNHDA and CDR2 is SQIVND (reference sequence). The CDR3 loop spans 15 amino acids. V was clipped by 4 bases and J by 5 bases; unmatched bases: 10. The CDR3 here is CASSTPGTAKYGYTF. The CDR3 nucleotides are TGTGCCAGTAGTACCCCCGGGACAGCAAAGTATGGCTACACCTTC.

The chain recombines TRBV7-2 with TRBJ2-7; 8 bases are shared with TRBD2. The CDR3 is 15 amino acids. The germline V gene has CDR1 SGHTA and CDR2 FQGNSA. The V gene end was trimmed by 5 bases and the J gene end by 2 bases; junction bases not matched to a gene: 8. As DNA, the CDR3 is TGTGCCAGCAGCGACACCGGGACTAGAACCTACGAGCAGTACTTC. Amino acids: CASSDTGTRTYEQYF.

CDR3 in DNA: TGCGCCAGCAGCTTGTATTTCCGGGAGTTCTCCTATAATTCACCCCTCCACTTT. This translates into CASSLYFREFSYNSPLHF. The chain is built from TRBV5-1 and TRBJ1-6; no clear D. Germline CDR1 and CDR2: SGHRS and YFSETQ. The CDR3 runs to 18 residues. The ends were cut back, 1 base at V and 0 bases at J, with 14 bases in the middle.

With respect to this clone: One end of the junction varies from germline; a read error may be responsible. The rearrangement joins TRBV19 to TRBJ2-5, with TRBD2 matching 10 bases. CDR3 size: 14 residues. Germline V CDR1 and CDR2: LNHDA, SQIVND (reference sequence). The CDR3 spells CASSGLAGEETQYF. Written as DNA, the CDR3 is TGTGCCAGTAGTGGGCTAGCGGGAGAAGAGACTCAGTACTTC.

The chain links TRBV6-5 to TRBJ1-5; TRBD1 is a possible D gene (6 bases). The germline V gene encodes CDR1 MNHEY and CDR2 SVGAGI. The CDR3 contains 16 residues. Trimming removed 4 bases at V and 0 bases at J, with 13 bases between. CDR3 DNA sequence: TGTGCCAGCAGTTCTAGGGGACAATATAGCAATCAGCCCCAGCATTTT. This sequence encodes CASSSRGQYSNQPQHF.

This clone was counted only a few times. V is TRBV2 and J is TRBJ2-4, with 7 bases lining up with TRBD2. From germline, CDR1 is SNHLY and CDR2 FYNNEI. V lost 0 bases to trimming and J lost 9 bases; unmatched junction nucleotides: 2. This CDR3 is 13 amino acids long. The DNA of the CDR3 is TGTGCCAGCAGTGAAGCAGCGGGGCTCATTCAGTACTTC. Its protein product is CASSEAAGLIQYF.

The rearrangement joins TRBV10-1 to TRBJ2-2; 7 bases are shared with TRBD2. J lost 5 bases, V lost 5 bases, and 11 bases had no gene match. Germline lookup yields CDR1 WNHNN and CDR2 SYGVQD (reference sequence). The CDR3 runs to 16 residues. CDR3 sequence: CASSNKSGGRTGELFF. The CDR3 nucleotides read TGCGCCAGCAGTAATAAGTCGGGGGGACGTACCGGGGAGCTGTTTTTT.

This chain connects TRBV18 to TRBJ2-5; D remains unclear. The CDR3 covers 14 residues. Germline CDR1 is KGHSH and CDR2 is LQKENI. V shed 5 bases and J shed 5 bases, with 15 bases lying between them. CDR3 nucleotides: TGTGCCAGCTCAGGAGAGGCCACTCTCGAGACCCAGTACTTC. Protein: CASSGEATLETQYF. Together with reference TRBV18 and TRBJ2-5, the CDR3 gives the full variable domain: NAGVMQNPRHLVRRRGQEARLRCSPMKGHSHVYWYRQLPEEGLKFMVYLQKENIIDESGMPKERFSAEFPKEGPSILRIQQVVRGDSAAYFCASSGEATLETQYFGPGTRLLVL.